A selection of T cell receptor beta chains follows, all from one sample in a study of blood T cell repertoires in COVID-19. TCRdb keeps only in-frame clones here, not all; method: immunoSEQ multiplex PCR. The table has approximately 210,000 clones, 88% seen once. Sequencing was carried out using peripheral blood. The receptors derive from a man younger than 30 with active or convalescent COVID-19. CDR3s include the opening cysteine and the closing phenylalanine or tryptophan.

TRBJ2-6 | TRBV3-1/TRBV3-2 | CASTQQGSGANVLTF
TRBJ2-1 | TRBV18 | CASSPVAPLLANEQFF
TRBJ1-6 | TRBV7-2 | CASSLGRRSSYNSPLHF
TRBJ1-1 | TRBV28 | CAATNGRGTEAFF
TRBJ1-2 | TRBV28 | CASSPLGLGYTF
TRBJ2-7 | TRBV19 | CASSTAGYEQYF
TRBJ1-1 | TRBV5-1 | CASSSGTGGWGNTEAFF
TRBJ1-1 | TRBV5-1 | CASSLDSPGKAEAFF
TRBJ1-2 | TRBV5-4 | CASSGRTASNYGYTF
TRBJ2-7 | TRBV6-5 | CASSYRGDRGEQYF
TRBJ2-1 | TRBV4-2 | CASSQDPVRAYNEQFF
TRBJ2-7 | TRBV27 | CASSQTRGRSSYEQYF
TRBJ1-2 | TRBV5-4 | CASSSGTGVYGYTF
TRBJ2-2 | TRBV6-5 | CASSYGGQGTGELFF
TRBJ2-1 | TRBV12-3/TRBV12-4 | CASASGRNEQFF
TRBJ2-6 | TRBV27 | CASSLYPPGANVLTF
TRBJ1-2 | TRBV28 | CASSQIRGVMVDGYTF
TRBJ2-1 | TRBV24-1 | CATKASGSGSSQFF
TRBJ2-7 | TRBV7-9 | CASSGGQGREQYF
TRBJ2-1 | TRBV7-2 | CASSGPRGNNEQFF
TRBJ2-7 | TRBV19 | CASSIRPGYEQYF